These T cell receptor beta chains were read from a single sample in a study of T cell responses to AZD1222 COVID-19 vaccine. Profiling relied on immunoSEQ multiplex PCR, and the TCRdb table lists in-frame clones only, not all of them. The sample carries some 150,000 clones, more than 90% recorded once. The source material was peripheral blood, sampled 28 days after the second AZD1222 dose. Receptors originate from an adult who received the AZD1222 COVID-19 vaccine. CDR3s include the opening cysteine and the closing phenylalanine or tryptophan. The D gene is left open where the match is weak. The size of a clone is reported for some rows only, either as once, few or many, or as a class for expanded clones.

clone_size,d_call,j_call,v_call,cdr3_nt,cdr3_aa
.,.,TRBJ2-3,TRBV11-2,TGTGCCAGCAGCTTAGGGGGCCTGGGCACAGATACGCAGTATTTT,CASSLGGLGTDTQYF
.,.,TRBJ1-1,TRBV30,TGTGCCTGGACCGGGGCAGTAGAAGCTTTCTTT,CAWTGAVEAFF
once,TRBD2,TRBJ2-1,TRBV27,TGTGCCAGCAGTTTATTTAGCGGGGGACTTAATGAGCAGTTCTTC,CASSLFSGGLNEQFF
.,TRBD1,TRBJ1-2,TRBV18,TGTGCCAGCTCACCCACAATGGGACAGGGTGATGGCTACACCTTC,CASSPTMGQGDGYTF
few,.,TRBJ1-4,TRBV27,TGTGCCAGCAGTTTATCCGGTTTGGCAGGGGAAAAACTGTTTTTT,CASSLSGLAGEKLFF
.,TRBD1,TRBJ1-1,TRBV19,TGTGCCAGTAGTCCCGGGACAGCGAACACTGAAGCTTTCTTT,CASSPGTANTEAFF
.,TRBD2,TRBJ2-3,TRBV6-1,TGTGCCAGCAGTGCCCGGACTAGCGGGACTGCAGATACGCAGTATTTT,CASSARTSGTADTQYF
.,.,TRBJ2-1,TRBV10-1,TGCGCCAGCAGTGATAAAGGGTACGGGCAGTTCTTC,CASSDKGYGQFF
.,.,TRBJ1-2,TRBV14,TGTGCCAGCAGCCAAGTAATCAATCCGAATGGCTACACCTTC,CASSQVINPNGYTF
.,TRBD1,TRBJ1-1,TRBV11-2,TGTGCCAGCAGCGCGCGGACAGGGGGAATAGGAGCTTTCTTT,CASSARTGGIGAFF
few,.,TRBJ1-1,TRBV5-4,TGTGCCAGCACTTTGAACACTGAAGCTTTCTTT,CASTLNTEAFF
.,.,TRBJ2-7,TRBV2,TGTGCCAGCAGTGAAGGGGCGTGGCGGCAGGGAGGCGAGCAGTACTTC,CASSEGAWRQGGEQYF
.,.,TRBJ2-1,TRBV15,TGTGCCACCAGAGAGGGCTCCTACAATGAGCAGTTCTTC,CATREGSYNEQFF
.,TRBD1,TRBJ1-2,TRBV2,TGTGCCAGTACAGGGGGCGGTGGCTACACCTTC,CASTGGGGYTF
few,.,TRBJ2-7,TRBV5-1,TGCGCCAGCAGCTTGGAGGGGGGACAGTCCTACGAGCAGTACTTC,CASSLEGGQSYEQYF
.,TRBD1,TRBJ1-1,TRBV6-5,TGTGCCAGCAGTTACTCAGGCAGGGGGGGGAACACTGAAGCTTTCTTT,CASSYSGRGGNTEAFF
.,.,TRBJ1-5,TRBV9,TGTGCCAGCAGCGCCGATAGCAATCAGCCCCAGCATTTT,CASSADSNQPQHF
.,.,TRBJ1-6,TRBV5-6,TGTGCCAGCAGCTTGACCGGGTCGACACCCCTCCACTTT,CASSLTGSTPLHF
.,TRBD1,TRBJ2-3,TRBV19,TGTGCCAGTAGTCCGAGGGGGACAGGCACAGATACGCAGTATTTT,CASSPRGTGTDTQYF
.,TRBD1,TRBJ1-4,TRBV20-1,TGCAGTGCTATTGAGGGGGCCCCTCCGACTGCCATCCCTGAAAAACTGTTTTTT,CSAIEGAPPTAIPEKLFF
.,TRBD1,TRBJ1-2,TRBV4-1,TGCGCCAGCAGCCTGGGAACAGGGGGCGGTGACTATGGCTACACCTTC,CASSLGTGGGDYGYTF
.,.,TRBJ2-7,TRBV19,TGTGCCAGTAGTTCACGGGATATCCACGAGCAGTACTTC,CASSSRDIHEQYF
.,TRBD2,TRBJ2-2,TRBV6-5,TGTGCCAGCTATAGCGGGGTTAACACCGGGGAGCTGTTTTTT,CASYSGVNTGELFF
.,TRBD1,TRBJ2-7,TRBV11-3,TGTGCCAGCAGCTCTGGGACAGGCCACTACGAGCAGTACTTC,CASSSGTGHYEQYF
.,TRBD2,TRBJ2-7,TRBV10-2,TGCGCCAGCAGTGAGTCAGCTAGCGGTCTCACCCCTAACTACGAGCAGTACTTC,CASSESASGLTPNYEQYF
.,.,TRBJ1-2,TRBV20-1,TGCAGTGCTAGTTTGTCGCCGGGTGGCTACACCTTC,CSASLSPGGYTF
once,TRBD1,TRBJ2-1,TRBV28,TGTGCCAGCAGTTTCACCGGGACAGGGGGCTACAATGAGCAGTTCTTC,CASSFTGTGGYNEQFF
few,.,TRBJ2-2,TRBV6-6,TGTGCCAGCAGTCAACCGGGACGAAACACCGGGGAGCTGTTTTTT,CASSQPGRNTGELFF
few,.,TRBJ1-2,TRBV11-2,TGTGCCAGCAGCTTAGTCACCGGACAGACTTATAACTATGGCTACACCTTC,CASSLVTGQTYNYGYTF
once,TRBD2,TRBJ2-1,TRBV11-3,TGTGCCAGCAGCGCGGGGGGGCAGCGATACAATGAGCAGTTCTTC,CASSAGGQRYNEQFF
.,.,TRBJ1-6,TRBV7-9,TGTGCCAGCAGCTGGGAACAAGACTCCTATAATTCACCCCTCCACTTT,CASSWEQDSYNSPLHF
.,.,TRBJ1-1,TRBV6-5,TGTGCCAGCAGTTACTACGAGAACACTGAAGCTTTCTTT,CASSYYENTEAFF
.,.,TRBJ2-7,TRBV5-4,TGTGCCAGCAGCTTGTCAAGTGCAGGGGTAGGCTACGAGCAGTACTTC,CASSLSSAGVGYEQYF
.,TRBD2,TRBJ2-1,TRBV3-1/TRBV3-2,TGTGCCAGCAGCCAAGTAGGGCTAGCGGGGGGTAACGGCAATGAGCAGTTCTTC,CASSQVGLAGGNGNEQFF
.,.,TRBJ2-1,TRBV19,TGTGCCAGTAGTTTCGGGTGGCGCAATGAGCAGTTCTTC,CASSFGWRNEQFF
.,.,TRBJ1-2,TRBV10-2,TGCGCCAGCATTCCAGGGGTGGGCTATGGCTACACCTTC,CASIPGVGYGYTF
.,.,TRBJ2-7,TRBV29-1,TGCAGCGTTGAAGTTGGACGGCACTACGAGCAGTACTTC,CSVEVGRHYEQYF
.,TRBD1,TRBJ2-1,TRBV19,TGTGCCAGTAGTATTTCGGACAGGGGATTTCTGATTGACTCCTACAATGAGCAGTTCTTC,CASSISDRGFLIDSYNEQFF
.,.,TRBJ2-7,TRBV7-8,TGTGCCAGCAGCTTAAAAAGAAAGGGCTACGAGCAGTACTTC,CASSLKRKGYEQYF
.,.,TRBJ1-2,TRBV10-3,TGTGCCACTTCGGGACCTCTCGCGAACTATGGCTACACCTTC,CATSGPLANYGYTF
.,.,TRBJ2-7,TRBV21-1,TGTGCCAGCATAGCACAAGGGGAGGACTACGAGCAGTACTTC,CASIAQGEDYEQYF
.,.,TRBJ2-7,TRBV11-3,TGTGCCAGCAGCGCGAGGAGCGCCAAACTGGGCTACGAGCAGTACTTC,CASSARSAKLGYEQYF
.,TRBD2,TRBJ2-7,TRBV15,TGTGCCACCGGGTTGGGAGGGGACTCCTACGAGCAGTACTTC,CATGLGGDSYEQYF
.,TRBD1,TRBJ1-1,TRBV13,TGTGCCAGCAGCTGGACAGGGGACTTTCGGAACACTGAAGCTTTCTTT,CASSWTGDFRNTEAFF
.,TRBD1,TRBJ1-1,TRBV10-1,TGCGCCAGCAGTGGGGGGACAGGAAGGTTTGAAGCTTTCTTT,CASSGGTGRFEAFF
.,.,TRBJ1-1,TRBV2,TGTGCCAGCACTCCTGGACCGGCTCTGGCAGCTTTCTTT,CASTPGPALAAFF
.,TRBD1,TRBJ1-6,TRBV6-5,TGTGCCAGCAGCCCACAGGGGACAAGGTCACCCCTCCACTTT,CASSPQGTRSPLHF
once,.,TRBJ1-1,TRBV5-4,TGTGCCAGCAGCTTGACCATGAACACTGAAGCTTTCTTT,CASSLTMNTEAFF
.,.,TRBJ1-4,TRBV6-5,TGTGCCAGCACCTACTATCCCGGAAATGAAAAACTGTTTTTT,CASTYYPGNEKLFF
.,.,TRBJ2-1,TRBV5-1,TGCGCCAGCAGCGGTACGGACATTGAGCAGTTCTTC,CASSGTDIEQFF
.,TRBD1,TRBJ2-1,TRBV12-3/TRBV12-4,TGTGCCAGCAGTTTCGACAGGGGAGGTCCGTTCTTC,CASSFDRGGPFF